These 24 T cell receptor beta chains share one sample of origin, sequenced in a study of blood T cells in healthy people across ages. For the second PCR, which ran for 7 to 11 cycles, a sample-barcoded 5' primer and a J-beta primer mix were used. Each CDR3 protein gets one entry after TCRdb re-called the 5' RACE reads with MiXCR. The sample holds fewer than 950,000 distinct CDR3 sequences; about 48% are singletons and the top ten take approximately 40%. The sample comprised blood. All receptors derive from a man older than 75 in good health.

The genes are TRBV24-1 and TRBJ1-6, with D unclear. This CDR3 is 12 amino acids long. Germline loops: CDR1 KGHDR, CDR2 SFDVKD. Trimming pared 4 bases from V and 8 bases from J, leaving 5 bases between. Here the CDR3 reads CATSDGYSPLHF. The CDR3 bases are TGTGCCACCAGTGACGGATATTCACCCCTCCACTTT.

This clonotype is a singleton in its sample. The V gene is TRBV9, the J gene TRBJ2-3; 15 nucleotides match TRBD2. The CDR3 covers 16 residues. Trimming removed 4 bases from V and 6 bases from J; junction bases left unmatched: 6. The germline CDR1 and CDR2 sequences are SGDLS and YYNGEE. Here the CDR3 reads CASSIGTSGRKDTQYF. CDR3 sequence (DNA): TGTGCCAGCAGCATCGGGACTAGCGGGAGGAAGGATACGCAGTATTTT.

The genes are TRBV2 and TRBJ1-1; tentative D call: TRBD1 (5 bases). The CDR3 loop spans 13 amino acids. Trimming took off 4 bases at V and 4 bases at J, with 10 bases between the two ends. Germline CDR1 is SNHLY and CDR2 is FYNNEI. CDR3 amino acids: CASSVGAATEAFF. DNA for the CDR3: TGTGCCAGCAGTGTAGGGGCGGCCACTGAAGCTTTCTTT.

The V call is TRBV29-1, the J call TRBJ2-7, with D perhaps TRBD1 or TRBD2 (6 bases each). The CDR3 spans 11 residues. Looked up from germline, CDR1 is SQVTM and CDR2 is ANQGSEA. With 3 bases removed from V and 9 bases from J, the gap between germline ends came to 12 bases. The CDR3 protein is CSVDEGGGQYF. CDR3 in DNA: TGCAGCGTTGACGAGGGGGGAGGGCAGTACTTC.

About this clonotype: One end of the junction varies from germline; a read error may be responsible. This chain uses TRBV7-8 with TRBJ2-1, with a possible D match to TRBD1 (5 bases). Germline V gene lookup returns CDR1 SGHVS and CDR2 FQNEAQ. This CDR3 has 17 residues. CDR3 DNA sequence: TGTGCCAGCACCCCCGGGCCCGCAGGGCGGCGTTACAATAAGCAGTTCTTC. It translates to CASTPGPAGRRYNKQFF.

The chain's CDR3 is CASSQAEGGPSYEQYF. The DNA of the CDR3 is TGTGCCAGCAGCCAAGCCGAAGGTGGCCCATCCTACGAGCAGTACTTC. The gene calls are TRBV3-1 and TRBJ2-4; D gene unclear. The J call is uncertain, as TRBJ2-7 better fits the DNA end. This CDR3 spans 16 amino acids. Germline V lookup: CDR1 LGHDT, CDR2 YNNKEL (reference sequence).

Concerning this clonotype: Germline and junction disagree at one end, which may indicate a read error. The rearrangement uses TRBV3-1 and TRBJ1-4, with D uncertain. The CDR3 loop spans 14 amino acids. Germline CDR1 and CDR2: LGHDT and YNNKEL (reference sequence). The CDR3 sequence is CASGQVTIGEKLFF. CDR3 bases: TGTGCCAGCGGCCAGGTGACCATAGGGGAAAAACTGTTTTTT.

The chain joins TRBV27 to TRBJ1-2; no clear D gene. Trimming took off 5 bases at V and 4 bases at J, with 14 bases between the two ends. Germline CDR1 and CDR2: MNHEY and SMNVEV (reference sequence). The CDR3 totals 14 residues. The CDR3 loop reads CASSVREASYGYTF. The CDR3 nucleotides are TGTGCCAGCAGTGTAAGGGAGGCCTCCTATGGCTACACCTTC.

This clonotype was seen more than once but under ten times. This may come from a read error, since a much larger clone is one base off. The genes are TRBV2 and TRBJ1-1; D remains ambiguous. In germline, CDR1 is SNHLY, CDR2 FYNNEI. The CDR3 length is 13 residues. The V gene lost 10 bases and the J gene lost 1 base, with 13 bases spanning the gap. The CDR3 bases are TGTGCCACCGGCGACGGGCGGAACACTGAAGCTTTCTTT. Protein product: CATGDGRNTEAFF.

V gene TRBV20-1 combines with J gene TRBJ2-1; D is possibly TRBD2 (6 bases). The CDR3 is 15 residues long. The V end lost 0 bases, the J end lost 8 bases, and 17 bases lay between the germline ends. Germline V CDR1 and CDR2: DFQATT, SNEGSKA (reference sequence). CDR3 sequence: CSARDPSGGKDEQFF. The CDR3 coding sequence is TGCAGTGCTAGAGATCCAAGCGGAGGGAAGGATGAGCAGTTCTTC.

The rearrangement joins TRBV4-2 to TRBJ2-5; D tentatively fits TRBD1 or TRBD2 (5 bases each). Germline CDR1 LGHNA, CDR2 YNFKEQ. This CDR3 spans 15 amino acids. V shed 4 bases and J shed 1 base, with 13 bases lying between them. The DNA for the CDR3 is TGTGCCAGCAGCCCCCTTGCCGGGGCCCAAGAGACCCAGTACTTC. It specifies CASSPLAGAQETQYF.

With regard to this clonotype: Sequence at one end of the junction differs from germline and may be a read error. The chain is built from TRBV29-1 and TRBJ2-7; 7 nucleotides align to TRBD1. Per the germline V gene, CDR1 is SQVTM and CDR2 is ANQGSEA. This CDR3 contains 14 residues. CDR3 in amino acids: CGVEGAPGSYEQYF. DNA of the CDR3: TGCGGCGTTGAGGGGGCCCCCGGCTCCTACGAGCAGTACTTC.

The chain joins TRBV15 to TRBJ2-3; TRBD1 or TRBD2 may be the D gene (5 bases each). The ends were cut back, 3 bases at V and 5 bases at J, with 27 bases in the middle. Germline CDR1 LNHNV, CDR2 YYDKDF (reference sequence). CDR3 length equals 19 residues. In nucleotides, the CDR3 is TGTGCCACCAGCAGCCGGGAAGACAGACGAAGTCCACTCGGAGATACGCAGTATTTT. Protein: CATSSREDRRSPLGDTQYF.

The rearrangement uses TRBV6-1 and TRBJ2-5, with 12 nucleotides matching TRBD2. V dropped 7 bases and J dropped 2; count of bases not matched to a gene: 5. The CDR3 totals 15 residues. Per germline, CDR1 MNHNS and CDR2 SASEGT. The CDR3 sequence is CASTRGLAGQETQYF. The CDR3 nucleotides are TGTGCCAGCACCCGAGGACTAGCGGGACAAGAGACCCAGTACTTC.

The chain has TRBV5-1 and TRBJ2-7; D may be TRBD1 (5 bases). Trimming stripped 6 bases from V and 1 base from J, with 17 bases between. Germline V CDR1 and CDR2: SGHRS, YFSETQ. The CDR3 totals 15 residues. The DNA of the CDR3 is TGCGCCAGCAAAATATACAGGTCCGGATCCTACGAGCAGTACTTC. Protein product: CASKIYRSGSYEQYF.

The genes are TRBV20-1 and TRBJ2-7; maybe TRBD2 (6 bases). Per germline, CDR1 DFQATT and CDR2 SNEGSKA (reference sequence). V dropped 0 bases and J dropped 2 bases, with 14 bases sitting between them. This CDR3 is built from 15 residues. The DNA for the CDR3 is TGCAGTGCTAGAGACGCGGGACTTTTTACCTACGAGCAGTACTTC. As protein: CSARDAGLFTYEQYF.

This clonotype was counted a single time. The chain links TRBV7-8 to TRBJ2-3, with D uncertain. The CDR3 runs 12 residues. The V gene's germline CDR1 is SGHVS and CDR2 FQNEAQ. V was clipped by 5 bases and J by 6 bases, with 9 bases between them. CDR3 region: CASSLYVDTQYF. The DNA of the CDR3 is TGTGCCAGCAGCCTCTACGTGGATACGCAGTATTTT.

This chain joins TRBV29-1 and TRBJ1-4; D perhaps matches TRBD1 (6 bases). The CDR3 consists of 15 residues. Germline V gives CDR1 SQVTM, CDR2 ANQGSEA. The V end was cut by 1 base, the J end by 5 bases, with 14 bases between. The DNA for the CDR3 is TGCAGCGTTGAAGGCCCAGGGGCACCAAATGAAAAACTGTTTTTT. This translates into CSVEGPGAPNEKLFF.

This clonotype has only a few counts. The CDR3 DNA reads as TGTGCCAGCCGAACCCTCTCCCGGCAGACCCAGTACTTC. Its translation is CASRTLSRQTQYF. This chain joins TRBV6-1 and TRBJ2-5; no definite D call. The V end lost 8 bases, the J end lost 6 bases, and 16 bases lay between the germline ends. Germline V gene data show CDR1 as MNHNS and CDR2 as SASEGT. This CDR3 has 13 amino acids.

Here the CDR3 DNA reads TGTGCCAGCAGCACCGGGGCGGATACGCAGTATTTT. Amino acids: CASSTGADTQYF. The V and J genes are TRBV28 and TRBJ2-3; D possibly matches TRBD1 or TRBD2 (5 bases each). This CDR3 contains 12 residues. Germline values: CDR1 MDHEN, CDR2 SYDVKM. V was trimmed by 6 bases and J by 6 bases, leaving 10 bases between them. Variable domain in full (rest from reference TRBV28 and TRBJ2-3): DVKVTQSSRYLVKRTGEKVFLECVQDMDHENMFWYRQDPGLGLRLIYFSYDVKMKEKGDIPEGYSVSREKKERFSLILESASTNQTSMYLCASSTGADTQYFGPGTRLTVL.

The V gene is TRBV20-1, the J gene TRBJ2-1; D uncertain. The CDR3 runs 11 residues. The V gene's germline CDR1 is DFQATT and CDR2 SNEGSKA (reference sequence). The V end lost 6 bases, the J end lost 6 bases, and 9 bases lay between the germline ends. As DNA, the CDR3 is TGCAGTGCCCCAAGCGTCAATGAGCAGTTCTTC. Translating it yields CSAPSVNEQFF.

V and J are TRBV5-5 and TRBJ2-7; D not certain. V was clipped by 1 base and J by 2 bases, with 13 bases between them. The CDR3 covers 15 residues. CDR1 is SGHKS, CDR2 YYEKEE, per germline (reference sequence). DNA for the CDR3: TGTGCCAGCAGCTTGACCCCAGGAGCCACCTACGAGCAGTACTTC. This translates into CASSLTPGATYEQYF.

The chain is built from TRBV5-1 and TRBJ2-1; 11 positions match TRBD1. The junction had 5 bases not matched to a gene; V was cut back by 3 bases and J by 3 bases. Germline-derived CDR1 and CDR2 are SGHRS and YFSETQ. This CDR3 contains 16 residues. The CDR3 DNA reads as TGCGCCAGCAGCTCGGGACAGGGGGGACACTACAATGAGCAGTTCTTC. Protein sequence: CASSSGQGGHYNEQFF.

The chain links TRBV7-8 to TRBJ2-1, with 11 bases identical to TRBD2. This CDR3 is 17 amino acids long. V lost 3 bases, J lost 0 bases, and 4 bases stayed unmatched. Per germline, CDR1 SGHVS and CDR2 FQNEAQ. CDR3 coding DNA: TGTGCCAGCAGCTTCGGACTAGCGGGTCCCTCCTACAATGAGCAGTTCTTC. It specifies CASSFGLAGPSYNEQFF.